A single sample is the source of the 5 T cell receptor beta chains below, sequenced in a study of CD8+CD57+ T cells in acquired aplastic anemia. Both TCR beta VDJ combination and CDR3 sequence profiling were carried out. Genomic DNA was the template for this profiling. MiXCR, run by TCRdb on the reads, gives a single entry per CDR3 protein. The sample lists over 200,000 distinct CDR3 sequences, 61% occurring once. The source material was sorted CD4+, CD8+, or CD8+CD57+ T cells (not recorded which) from PBMCs. These receptors originate from a human donor in good health.

J is TRBJ2-7 and V is TRBV28; 7 bases match TRBD2. This CDR3 is 15 amino acids long. V trimming: 6 bases; J trimming: 2 bases; junction bases outside the gene matches: 10. The V gene's germline CDR1 is MDHEN and CDR2 SYDVKM. The CDR3 sequence is CASSLREDRTYEQYF. The CDR3 DNA follows: TGTGCCAGCAGCTTACGGGAGGATAGGACCTACGAGCAGTACTTC. The full variable domain, rest sourced from reference TRBV28 and TRBJ2-7, is DVKVTQSSRYLVKRTGEKVFLECVQDMDHENMFWYRQDPGLGLRLIYFSYDVKMKEKGDIPEGYSVSREKKERFSLILESASTNQTSMYLCASSLREDRTYEQYFGPGTRLTVT.

This clonotype was counted ten times or more. The CDR3 loop is CAWTLGSFHEQYF. Here the CDR3 DNA reads TGTGCCTGGACCCTGGGTAGTTTCCACGAGCAGTACTTC. The genes are TRBV30 and TRBJ2-7; no clear D gene. This CDR3 spans 13 amino acids. V shed 4 bases and J shed 5 bases, with 15 bases lying between them. CDR1 GTSNPN and CDR2 SVGIG come from the germline V gene (reference sequence).

This clonotype has at least ten counts. The CDR3 is CASSYSLAGGRDEQYF. The DNA of the CDR3 is TGTGCCAGCAGTTACTCGCTAGCGGGGGGGCGGGACGAGCAGTACTTC. V is TRBV6-2 or TRBV6-3 and J is TRBJ2-7; 12 bases agree with TRBD2. The CDR3 runs to 16 residues. Germline CDR1 is MNHEY and CDR2 is SVGEGT. J was trimmed by 5 bases and V by 0 bases; bases with no gene match: 5.

The chain joins TRBV5-1 to TRBJ2-7; TRBD1 matches at 7 bases. Germline CDR1 reads SGHRS; CDR2 reads YFSETQ. V lost 4 bases and J lost 3; bases outside the gene matches: 7. The CDR3 has 14 residues. The CDR3 DNA follows: TGCGCCAGCAGCCGAGACAGGGCCTTCTACGAGCAGTACTTC. Its translation: CASSRDRAFYEQYF.

In this sample, this clonotype turned up a few times. The chain links TRBV29-1 to TRBJ2-1; no firm D call. CDR3 length: 11 amino acids. From germline, CDR1 is SQVTM and CDR2 ANQGSEA. The V end was cut by 5 bases, the J end by 6 bases, with 8 bases between. DNA for the CDR3: TGCAGCGTTTCTCGGGCCAATGAGCAGTTCTTC. Translating it yields CSVSRANEQFF.